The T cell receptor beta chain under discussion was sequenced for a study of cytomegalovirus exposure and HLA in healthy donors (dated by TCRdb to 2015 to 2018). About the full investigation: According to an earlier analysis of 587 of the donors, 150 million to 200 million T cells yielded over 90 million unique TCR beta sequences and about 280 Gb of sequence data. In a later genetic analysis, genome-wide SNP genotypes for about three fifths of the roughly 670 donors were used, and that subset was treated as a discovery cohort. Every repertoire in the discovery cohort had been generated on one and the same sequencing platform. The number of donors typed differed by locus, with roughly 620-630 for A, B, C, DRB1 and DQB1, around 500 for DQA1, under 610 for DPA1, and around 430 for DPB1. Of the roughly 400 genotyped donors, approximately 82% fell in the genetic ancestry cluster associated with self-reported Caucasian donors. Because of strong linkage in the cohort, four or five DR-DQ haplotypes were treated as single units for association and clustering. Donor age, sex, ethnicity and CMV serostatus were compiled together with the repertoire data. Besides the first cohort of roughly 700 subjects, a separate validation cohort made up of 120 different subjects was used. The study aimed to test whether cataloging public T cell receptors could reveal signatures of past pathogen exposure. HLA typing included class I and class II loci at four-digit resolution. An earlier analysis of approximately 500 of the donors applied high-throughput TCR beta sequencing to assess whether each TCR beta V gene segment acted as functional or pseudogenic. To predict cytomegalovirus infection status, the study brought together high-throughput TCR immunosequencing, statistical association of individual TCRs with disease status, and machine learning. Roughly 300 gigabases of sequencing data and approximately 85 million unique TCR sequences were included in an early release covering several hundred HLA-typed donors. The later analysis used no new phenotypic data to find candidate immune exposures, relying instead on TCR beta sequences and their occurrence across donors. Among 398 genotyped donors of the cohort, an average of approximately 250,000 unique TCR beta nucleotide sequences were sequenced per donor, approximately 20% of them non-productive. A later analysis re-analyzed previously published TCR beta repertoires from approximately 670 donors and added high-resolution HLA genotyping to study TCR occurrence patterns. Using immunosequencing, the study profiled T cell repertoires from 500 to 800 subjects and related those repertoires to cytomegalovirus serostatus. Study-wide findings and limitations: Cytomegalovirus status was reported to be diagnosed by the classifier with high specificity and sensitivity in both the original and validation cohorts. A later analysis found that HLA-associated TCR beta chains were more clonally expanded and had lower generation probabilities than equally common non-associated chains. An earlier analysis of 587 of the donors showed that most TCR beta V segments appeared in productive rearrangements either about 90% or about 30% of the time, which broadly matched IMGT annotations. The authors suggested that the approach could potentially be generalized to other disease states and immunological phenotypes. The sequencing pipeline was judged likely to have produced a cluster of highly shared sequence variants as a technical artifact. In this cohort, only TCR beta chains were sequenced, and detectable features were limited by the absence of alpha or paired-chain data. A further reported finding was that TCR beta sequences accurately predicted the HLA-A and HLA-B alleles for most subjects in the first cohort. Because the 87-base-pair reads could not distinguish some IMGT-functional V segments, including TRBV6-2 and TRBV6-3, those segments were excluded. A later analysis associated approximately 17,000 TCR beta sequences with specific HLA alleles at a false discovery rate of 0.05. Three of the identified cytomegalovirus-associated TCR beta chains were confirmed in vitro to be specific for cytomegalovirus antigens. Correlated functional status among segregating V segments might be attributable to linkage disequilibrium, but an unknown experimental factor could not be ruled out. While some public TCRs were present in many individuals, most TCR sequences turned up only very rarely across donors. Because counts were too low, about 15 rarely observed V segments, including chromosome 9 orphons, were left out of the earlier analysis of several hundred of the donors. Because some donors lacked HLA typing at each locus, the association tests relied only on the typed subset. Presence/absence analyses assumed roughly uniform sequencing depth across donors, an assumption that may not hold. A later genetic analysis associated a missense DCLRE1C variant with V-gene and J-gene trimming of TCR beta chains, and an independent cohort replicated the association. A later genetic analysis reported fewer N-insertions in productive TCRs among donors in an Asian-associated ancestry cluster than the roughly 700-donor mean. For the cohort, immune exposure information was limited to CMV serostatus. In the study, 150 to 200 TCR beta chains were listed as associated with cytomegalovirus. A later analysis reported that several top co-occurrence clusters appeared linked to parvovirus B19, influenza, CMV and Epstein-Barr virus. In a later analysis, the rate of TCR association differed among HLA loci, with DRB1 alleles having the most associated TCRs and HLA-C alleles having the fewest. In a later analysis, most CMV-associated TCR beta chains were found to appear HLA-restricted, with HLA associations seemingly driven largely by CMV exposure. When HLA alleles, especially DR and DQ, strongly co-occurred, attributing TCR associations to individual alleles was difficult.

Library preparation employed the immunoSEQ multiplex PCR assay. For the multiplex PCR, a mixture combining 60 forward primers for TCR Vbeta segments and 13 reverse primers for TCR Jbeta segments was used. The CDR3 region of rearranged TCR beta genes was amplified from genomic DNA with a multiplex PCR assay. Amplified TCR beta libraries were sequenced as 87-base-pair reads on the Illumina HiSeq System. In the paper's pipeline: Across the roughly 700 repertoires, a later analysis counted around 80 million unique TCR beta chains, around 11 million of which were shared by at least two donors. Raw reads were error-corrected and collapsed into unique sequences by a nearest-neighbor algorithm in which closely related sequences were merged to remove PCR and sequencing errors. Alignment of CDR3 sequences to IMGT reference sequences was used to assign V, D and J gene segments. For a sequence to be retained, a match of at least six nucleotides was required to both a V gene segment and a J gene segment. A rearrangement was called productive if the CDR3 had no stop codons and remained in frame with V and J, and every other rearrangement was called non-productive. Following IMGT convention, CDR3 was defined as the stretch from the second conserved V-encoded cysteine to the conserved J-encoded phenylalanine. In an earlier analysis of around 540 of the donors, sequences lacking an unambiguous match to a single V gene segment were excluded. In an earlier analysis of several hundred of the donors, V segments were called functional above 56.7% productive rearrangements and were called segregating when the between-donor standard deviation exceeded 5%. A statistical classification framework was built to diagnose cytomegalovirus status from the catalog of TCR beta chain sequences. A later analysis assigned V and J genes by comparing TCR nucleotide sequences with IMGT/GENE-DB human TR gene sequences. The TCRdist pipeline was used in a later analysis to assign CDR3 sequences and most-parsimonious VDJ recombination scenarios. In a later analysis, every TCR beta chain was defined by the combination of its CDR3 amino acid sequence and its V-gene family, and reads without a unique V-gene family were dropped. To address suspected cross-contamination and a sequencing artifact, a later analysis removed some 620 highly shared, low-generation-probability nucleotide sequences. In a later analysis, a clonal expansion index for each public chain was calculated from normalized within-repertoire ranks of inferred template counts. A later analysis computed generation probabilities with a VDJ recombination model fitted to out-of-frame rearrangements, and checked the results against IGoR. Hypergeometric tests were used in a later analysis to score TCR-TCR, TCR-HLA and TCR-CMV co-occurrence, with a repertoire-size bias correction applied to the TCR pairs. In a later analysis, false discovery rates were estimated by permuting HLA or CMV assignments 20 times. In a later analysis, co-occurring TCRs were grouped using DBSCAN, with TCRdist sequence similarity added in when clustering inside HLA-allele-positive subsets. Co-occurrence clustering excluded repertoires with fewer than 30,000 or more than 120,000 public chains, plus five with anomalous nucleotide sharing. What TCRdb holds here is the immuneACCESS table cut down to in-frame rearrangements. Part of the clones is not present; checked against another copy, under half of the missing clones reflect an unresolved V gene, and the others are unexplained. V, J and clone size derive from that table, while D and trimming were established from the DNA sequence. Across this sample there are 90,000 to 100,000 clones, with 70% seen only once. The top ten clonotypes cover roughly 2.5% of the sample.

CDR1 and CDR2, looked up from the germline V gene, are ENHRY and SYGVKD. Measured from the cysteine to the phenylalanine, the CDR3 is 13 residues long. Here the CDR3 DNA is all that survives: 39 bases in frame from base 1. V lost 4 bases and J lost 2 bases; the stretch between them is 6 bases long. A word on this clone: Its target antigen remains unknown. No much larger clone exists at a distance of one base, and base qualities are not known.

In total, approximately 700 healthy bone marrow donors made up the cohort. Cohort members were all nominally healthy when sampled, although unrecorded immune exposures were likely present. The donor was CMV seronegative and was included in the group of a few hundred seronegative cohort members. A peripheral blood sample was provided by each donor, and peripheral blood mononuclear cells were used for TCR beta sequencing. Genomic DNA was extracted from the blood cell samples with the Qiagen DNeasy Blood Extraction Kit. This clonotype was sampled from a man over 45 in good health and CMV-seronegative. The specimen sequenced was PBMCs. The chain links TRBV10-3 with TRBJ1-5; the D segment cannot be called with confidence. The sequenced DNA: TGTGCCATCAGTGGCCAGGGCAATCAGCCCCAGCATTTT. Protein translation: CAISGQGNQPQHF.